These 20 T cell receptor beta chains came from one sample sequenced in a study of blood T cell repertoires in COVID-19. Only in-frame clones appear in the TCRdb table, and some are missing; sequencing was by immunoSEQ multiplex PCR. The sample lists about 48,000 clones; over 65% were seen once. Sequencing input: peripheral blood. All receptors derive from a woman in her sixties with acute or convalescent COVID-19.

The rearrangement uses TRBV11-1 and TRBJ1-2; D is perhaps TRBD1 (6 bases). The CDR3 length is 15 residues. Germline assignment: CDR1 SGHAT and CDR2 FQDESV (reference sequence). The V end lost 4 bases, the J end lost 3 bases, and 15 bases lay between the germline ends. The CDR3 loop is CASSSHLAGDYGYTF. CDR3 sequence (DNA): TGTGCCAGCAGCTCACACCTTGCAGGGGACTATGGCTACACCTTC.

The gene calls are TRBV29-1 and TRBJ1-3; D is uncertain. Germline CDR1 SQVTM, CDR2 ANQGSEA. V lost 1 base and J lost 2, with 9 bases in between. The CDR3 extends over 14 amino acids. CDR3 protein: CSVEADGTGNTIYF. DNA for the CDR3: TGCAGCGTTGAAGCGGACGGGACTGGAAACACCATATATTTT.

The rearrangement links TRBV30 to TRBJ1-1, with 11 bases matching TRBD1. J was trimmed by 5 bases and V by 3 bases; bases with no gene match: 11. Germline CDR1 GTSNPN, CDR2 SVGIG (reference sequence). There are 16 residues in the CDR3. CDR3 region: CAWRARDRGGVTEAFF. DNA for the CDR3: TGTGCCTGGAGGGCACGGGACAGGGGGGGAGTTACTGAAGCTTTCTTT.

This clone has a single count. The chain combines TRBV30 with TRBJ1-1; D is unclear. The CDR3 length is 13 residues. Germline loops: CDR1 GTSNPN, CDR2 SVGIG (reference sequence). With 3 bases removed from V and 0 bases from J, the gap between germline ends came to 8 bases. CDR3 DNA sequence: TGTGCCTGGAGGGAGGGTTTGAACACTGAAGCTTTCTTT. It codes for CAWREGLNTEAFF.

This chain joins TRBV19 and TRBJ1-2; D gene unclear. CDR1 and CDR2 (germline): LNHDA, SQIVND (reference sequence). The V end lost 0 bases, the J end lost 4 bases, and 9 bases lay between the germline ends. The CDR3 consists of 14 residues. CDR3: CASSIDHRTYGYTF. The CDR3 DNA reads as TGTGCCAGTAGTATAGATCACAGAACCTATGGCTACACCTTC.

The genes are TRBV19 and TRBJ2-1; TRBD2 matches at 13 bases. CDR1 is LNHDA and CDR2 is SQIVND in the germline V gene (reference sequence). The trim removed 7 bases at V and 4 bases at J, leaving 10 bases unmatched. The CDR3 length is 17 residues. CDR3 DNA: TGTGCCAGTAACCTCCCGGGACTAGCGGGGTCTTACAATGAGCAGTTCTTC. It codes for CASNLPGLAGSYNEQFF.

The genes are TRBV7-9 and TRBJ2-7; D is possibly TRBD2 (5 bases). Trimming took 1 base from V and 5 from J, leaving 12 bases between them. The V gene's germline CDR1 is SEHNR and CDR2 FQNEAQ (reference sequence). The CDR3 is 14 residues long. CDR3 bases: TGTGCCAGCAGCTTAGGTCCGGGATTGAACGAGCAGTACTTC. Its translation is CASSLGPGLNEQYF.

This clone was observed a few times. The chain couples TRBV29-1 to TRBJ1-1; D uncertain. Germline loops: CDR1 SQVTM, CDR2 ANQGSEA. The CDR3 is 10 amino acids. The V and J ends lost 5 bases and 3 bases respectively, with 4 bases between them. The CDR3 is CSVSDTEAFF. The CDR3 region has the DNA TGCAGCGTTTCGGACACTGAAGCTTTCTTT.

V is TRBV6-5 and J is TRBJ2-1; a possible D gene is TRBD1 (6 bases). Looked up from germline, CDR1 is MNHEY and CDR2 is SVGAGI. The CDR3 length is 11 residues. The V end lost 5 bases, the J end lost 14 bases, and 13 bases lay between the germline ends. The CDR3 region is CASSRDKSEFF. The CDR3 bases are TGTGCCAGCAGTCGGGACAAGTCAGAGTTCTTC.

The chain uses TRBV25-1 and TRBJ2-3; 10 bases map to TRBD2. V was clipped by 8 bases and J by 9 bases; unmatched bases: 17. This CDR3 has 16 residues. Per germline, CDR1 MGHDK and CDR2 SYGVNS. In DNA form, the CDR3 reads TGTGCCAGCGCCGCCGGGACTAGCGAGAATGCAGTAACGCAGTATTTT. Its protein is CASAAGTSENAVTQYF. The full variable domain, rest sourced from reference TRBV25-1 and TRBJ2-3, is EADIYQTPRYLVIGTGKKITLECSQTMGHDKMYWYQQDPGMELHLIHYSYGVNSTEKGDLSSESTVSRIRTEHFPLTLESARPSHTSQYLCASAAGTSENAVTQYFGPGTRLTVL.

This clone was seen only once. The V call is TRBV5-1, the J call TRBJ1-3; D is unclear. The CDR3 has 16 residues. The V end was cut by 0 bases, the J end by 0 bases, with 10 bases between. Germline CDR1 is SGHRS and CDR2 is YFSETQ. The DNA of the CDR3 is TGCGCCAGCAGCTTGGCCGGAGGAATCTCTGGAAACACCATATATTTT. Its protein is CASSLAGGISGNTIYF. Drawing the rest from reference TRBV5-1 and TRBJ1-3, the complete variable domain is KAGVTQTPRYLIKTRGQQVTLSCSPISGHRSVSWYQQTPGQGLQFLFEYFSETQRNKGNFPGRFSGRQFSNSRSEMNVSTLELGDSALYLCASSLAGGISGNTIYFGEGSWLTVV.

The CDR3 is CASSYLDRANSPLHF. In DNA, the CDR3 is TGTGCCAGCAGTTACCTCGACAGGGCGAATTCACCCCTCCACTTT. V and J are TRBV6-5 and TRBJ1-6; 7 nucleotides match TRBD1. The ends lost 2 bases at V and 7 bases at J; junction bases unmatched: 5. Looked up from germline, CDR1 is MNHEY and CDR2 is SVGAGI. This CDR3 has 15 residues.

The V gene is TRBV9, the J gene TRBJ2-5; D is perhaps TRBD2 (6 bases). The CDR3 totals 16 residues. Germline values: CDR1 SGDLS, CDR2 YYNGEE. With 6 bases removed from V and 1 base from J, the gap between germline ends came to 19 bases. CDR3 amino acids: CASTPGERAPQETQYF. The CDR3 bases are TGTGCCAGCACCCCGGGAGAGCGGGCCCCCCAAGAGACCCAGTACTTC.

V usage is TRBV3-1 (or the pseudogene TRBV3-2) and J usage is TRBJ1-1; D uncertain. CDR1 is LGHDT, CDR2 YNNKEL, per germline (reference sequence). The CDR3 covers 12 residues. V lost 3 bases to trimming and J lost 11 bases, with 13 bases between them. CDR3 sequence: CASSHKTGGAFF. The CDR3 bases are TGTGCCAGCAGCCACAAAACGGGAGGGGCTTTCTTT.

This clone occurred once. The V call is TRBV7-6, the J call TRBJ2-2; D possibly corresponds to TRBD1 (6 bases). The CDR3 extends over 13 amino acids. V was pared by 5 bases and J by 3 bases, with 7 bases between. CDR1 is SGHVS and CDR2 is FNYEAQ in the germline V gene. The CDR3 DNA is TGTGCCAGCAGCCACAGGGACACCGGGGAGCTGTTTTTT. Amino acid sequence: CASSHRDTGELFF.

The V gene is TRBV7-9, the J gene TRBJ2-5, with 10 bases lining up with TRBD1. Germline CDR1 reads SEHNR; CDR2 reads FQNEAQ (reference sequence). The CDR3 has 15 amino acids. As DNA, the CDR3 is TGTGCTACCCCAGCCCGGGACAGGGGTGTGGAGACCCAGTACTTC. Translated, it gives CATPARDRGVETQYF.

This clone was counted between two and nine times. The genes are TRBV2 and TRBJ2-2; 11 nucleotides line up with TRBD2. Germline CDR1 and CDR2: SNHLY and FYNNEI. V dropped 6 bases and J dropped 4; count of bases not matched to a gene: 4. The CDR3 totals 15 residues. DNA of the CDR3: TGTGCCAGCAGGCGACTAGCGGGGATCACCGGGGAGCTGTTTTTT. As protein: CASRRLAGITGELFF.

The chain joins TRBV30 to TRBJ1-3, with D unclear. CDR3 length equals 14 residues. Germline values: CDR1 GTSNPN, CDR2 SVGIG (reference sequence). Trimming pared 6 bases from V and 0 bases from J, leaving 12 bases between. The CDR3 nucleotides are TGTGCCTGCCTCACGGGAGGCTCTGGAAACACCATATATTTT. This translates into CACLTGGSGNTIYF.

The CDR3 nucleotides read TGCAGCGCCAGGGGACAGGGGGAGGGGAATGAGCAGTTCTTC. Its protein is CSARGQGEGNEQFF. J is TRBJ2-1 and V is TRBV29-1, with TRBD1 matching over 11 bases. CDR1 SQVTM and CDR2 ANQGSEA come from the germline V gene. CDR3 length equals 14 residues. Unmatched junction bases numbered 9, after V lost 7 bases and J lost 7 bases.

This clone was detected only once. At one boundary the junction diverges from the germline segment, which might be a read error. The same CDR3 arises from other DNA sequences in this sample as well. The rearrangement uses TRBV5-8 and TRBJ2-6, with D possibly TRBD1 on 6 matching bases. CDR1 is SGHTS and CDR2 is YDEGEE in the germline V gene. The CDR3 runs to 14 residues. The CDR3 coding sequence is TGTGCCAGCAGCCGAGCGTCAGGGGCTAACGTCCTGACTTTC. Its protein product is CASSRASGANVLTF.